This T cell receptor beta chain derives from a study of spatial heterogeneity in lung cancer. General study results and limits: Circulating ubiquitous expanded tumor TCRs were observed more frequently at resection than at follow-up.

This CDR3 is built from 12 residues. The germline V gene has CDR1 KGHSH and CDR2 LQKENI. Trimming stripped 3 bases from V and 5 bases from J, with 7 bases between. Comments on this clonotype: Its antigen is unknown.

The time point here: sample taken at primary tumor resection. Tumor, nontumor lung or frozen PBMC supplied whole RNA, sequenced without sorting. Every molecule of TCR cDNA had its own unique molecular identifier. TCRdb fed the 5' RACE reads into MiXCR, producing one record per CDR3 protein. The data hold approximately 4,800 distinct CDR3 sequences, with roughly 30% observed a single time. The TCR originated in a male donor with early-stage non-small cell lung cancer. The chain is built from TRBV18 and TRBJ2-5; D might be TRBD1 (6 bases). The sample here was PBMCs, taken at surgery. CDR3 sequence (DNA): TGTGCCAGCTCACCTGGACAGGAGACCCAGTACTTC. This translates into CASSPGQETQYF.